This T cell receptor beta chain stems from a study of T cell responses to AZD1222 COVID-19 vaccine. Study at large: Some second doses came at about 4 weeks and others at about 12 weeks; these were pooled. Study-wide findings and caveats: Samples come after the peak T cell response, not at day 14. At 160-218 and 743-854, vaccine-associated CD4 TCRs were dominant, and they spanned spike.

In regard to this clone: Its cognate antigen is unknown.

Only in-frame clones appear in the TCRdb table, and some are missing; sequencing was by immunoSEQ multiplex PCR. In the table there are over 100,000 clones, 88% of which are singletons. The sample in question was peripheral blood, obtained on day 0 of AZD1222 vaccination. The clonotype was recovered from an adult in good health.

CDR3 residues: CASSLRAGVTKNIQYF. CDR3 coding DNA: TGTGCCAGCAGCTTACGGGCAGGGGTCACCAAAAACATTCAGTACTTC. J is TRBJ2-4 and V is TRBV7-7; D might be TRBD1 (6 bases). Germline V gives CDR1 SSHAT, CDR2 FNYEAQ (reference sequence). The germline V and J ends were trimmed by 2 bases and 2 bases, with 13 bases remaining between them. The CDR3 covers 16 residues.